The 26 T cell receptor beta chains below all came from one sample that was sequenced in a study of T cells in Graves' hyperthyroidism and ophthalmopathy. The investigators amplified TCR beta CDR3 regions from RNA transcripts. When the TCR CDR3 underwent first-round RT-PCR, the HTBI primer set was used. TCRdb called the multiplex PCR reads again in MiXCR, with one record for every CDR3 protein. Of a few hundred thousand distinct CDR3 sequences in the sample, roughly 14% were seen once. Sequencing was done on a sample of blood. The receptors originated from a young man with Graves' hyperthyroidism that later progressed to Graves' ophthalmopathy.

At least ten counts were recorded for this clonotype. The chain recombines TRBV20-1 with TRBJ2-5; 14 positions match TRBD2. The V gene's germline CDR1 is DFQATT and CDR2 SNEGSKA (reference sequence). V trimming: 3 bases; J trimming: 5 bases; junction bases outside the gene matches: 8. CDR3 length: 16 residues. Written as DNA, the CDR3 is TGCAGTGCTAGGTGGACTAGCGGGGGGCGTAGGGAGACCCAGTACTTC. It yields the protein CSARWTSGGRRETQYF.

This clonotype has more than one count but fewer than ten. The V gene is TRBV27, the J gene TRBJ2-7; no reliable D call. Trimming stripped 3 bases from V and 0 bases from J, with 6 bases between. The CDR3 is 13 amino acids. Germline CDR1 reads MNHEY; CDR2 reads SMNVEV (reference sequence). CDR3 region: CASSFDGSYEQYF. CDR3 in DNA: TGTGCCAGCAGTTTCGACGGCTCCTACGAGCAGTACTTC.

This clonotype was seen only a few times. This chain connects TRBV14 to TRBJ1-1; D gene ambiguous. Trimming removed 1 base from V and 8 bases from J, with 14 bases in between. CDR3 size: 14 residues. The germline V gene encodes CDR1 SGHDN and CDR2 FVKESK. In DNA form, the CDR3 reads TGTGCCAGCAGCCAAGGATCCAGCAGGCTCGAAGCTTTCTTT. The encoded protein is CASSQGSSRLEAFF.

This chain connects TRBV6-1 to TRBJ2-7; D is ambiguous. The CDR3 has 16 residues. Germline-derived CDR1 and CDR2 are MNHNS and SASEGT. V lost 2 bases and J lost 0, with 14 bases in between. DNA of the CDR3: TGTGCCAGCAGTGAATTGGAATCTTATGGCTCCTACGAGCAGTACTTC. Protein product: CASSELESYGSYEQYF.

This clonotype was counted ten times or more. This chain links TRBV19 with TRBJ2-3; D gene unclear. Germline values: CDR1 LNHDA, CDR2 SQIVND (reference sequence). V lost 1 base, J lost 4 bases, and 3 bases lay in between. CDR3 length equals 12 residues. CDR3 region: CASSIASDTQYF. In nucleotides, the CDR3 is TGTGCCAGTAGTATAGCATCAGATACGCAGTATTTT.

This clonotype was detected a few times. This chain uses TRBV2 with TRBJ2-7; tentatively, D is TRBD1 (6 bases). Looked up from germline, CDR1 is SNHLY and CDR2 is FYNNEI. Trimming took 11 bases from V and 3 from J, leaving 11 bases between them. This CDR3 region has 11 residues. This CDR3 is CALGGVYEQYF. The CDR3 coding sequence is TGTGCCCTAGGGGGAGTCTACGAGCAGTACTTC.

This clonotype was counted ten times or more. V usage is TRBV6-1 and J usage is TRBJ1-2; D perhaps matches TRBD1 (5 bases). The CDR3 consists of 14 residues. Between the trimmed V and J ends, which lost 8 bases and 11 bases, there was a span of 24 bases. The V gene's germline CDR1 is MNHNS and CDR2 SASEGT. The CDR3 bases are TGTGCCAGCGGCCGATCCGGGACGGGAGCATGGTACACCTTC. Translating gives CASGRSGTGAWYTF.

This clonotype was detected many times. The DNA for the CDR3 is TGTGCCAGCACCGGGACTAGCGGGGTACGAGAGCAGTTCTTC. Protein product: CASTGTSGVREQFF. The rearrangement joins TRBV6-2 or TRBV6-3 to TRBJ2-1, with 13 bases matching TRBD2. The CDR3 length is 14 residues. The ends lost 7 bases at V and 10 bases at J; junction bases unmatched: 7. Germline V CDR1 and CDR2: MNHEY, SVGEGT.

Of note for this clonotype: This likely comes from a read error, as the CDR3 has no conserved phenylalanine or tryptophan at its end. The chain links TRBV5-6 to TRBJ2-5; maybe TRBD2 (6 bases). CDR3 length: 15 residues. Germline V gene sequence: CDR1 SGHDT, CDR2 YYEEEE. With 4 bases removed from V and 2 bases from J, the gap between germline ends came to 15 bases. In DNA, the CDR3 is TGTGCCAGCAGCCGACAAGGGGCGGGACAAGAGACCCAGTACCTC. Protein: CASSRQGAGQETQYL.

This clonotype appeared many times. The J gene is TRBJ1-3, the V gene TRBV6-1; D is possibly TRBD1 (6 bases). In germline, CDR1 is MNHNS, CDR2 SASEGT. The CDR3 has 16 residues. Deletions cut 5 bases from V and 0 bases from J, with 14 bases between. CDR3 nucleotide sequence: TGTGCCAGCAGTTACCTCAGCAGGGGCTCTGGAAACACCATATATTTT. Residues: CASSYLSRGSGNTIYF.

The table lists this clonotype with many counts. The J gene is TRBJ2-7, the V gene TRBV6-1; 9 nucleotides match TRBD1. Looked up from germline, CDR1 is MNHNS and CDR2 is SASEGT. Losses at the gene ends were 5 bases for V and 4 bases for J; bases not matched to a gene: 9. This CDR3 has 15 residues. As DNA, the CDR3 is TGTGCCAGCAGTTCTCCCGGGACAGGGCTTTACGAGCAGTACTTC. This sequence encodes CASSSPGTGLYEQYF.

There are many counts of this clonotype. The rearrangement links TRBV12-3 or TRBV12-4 to TRBJ2-3, with D unclear. The CDR3 covers 14 residues. Trimming shortened V by 3 bases and J by 8 bases, and 15 bases separated the two germline ends. The CDR3 nucleotides are TGTGCCAGCAGTTTTACCGGGCAGAGAGTTACGCAGTATTTT. Residues: CASSFTGQRVTQYF.

This rearrangement joins TRBV6-5 to TRBJ2-7; 11 bases line up with TRBD1. Germline trimming cut 6 bases from V and 6 bases from J; bases unmatched to any gene: 7. Germline lookup yields CDR1 MNHEY and CDR2 SVGAGI. The CDR3 covers 14 residues. CDR3 residues: CASSYGTGGGEQYF. CDR3 nucleotides: TGTGCCAGCAGCTACGGGACAGGGGGGGGCGAGCAGTACTTC.

V gene TRBV6-5 combines with J gene TRBJ1-3; D remains unclear. Trimming shortened V by 0 bases and J by 0 bases, and 6 bases separated the two germline ends. This CDR3 contains 15 residues. CDR1 MNHEY and CDR2 SVGAGI come from the germline V gene. This CDR3 reads CASSYSIGSGNTIYF. The CDR3 DNA follows: TGTGCCAGCAGTTACTCGATAGGCTCTGGAAACACCATATATTTT.

Ten or more counts support this clonotype. This chain connects TRBV28 to TRBJ1-5; D perhaps matches TRBD1 (5 bases). V was clipped by 6 bases and J by 0 bases, with 18 bases between them. This CDR3 has 17 amino acids. Germline V gene lookup returns CDR1 MDHEN and CDR2 SYDVKM. The CDR3 DNA reads as TGTGCCAGCAGACCCCCCCGGGGCCAATTTAGCAATCAGCCCCAGCATTTT. Translation: CASRPPRGQFSNQPQHF.

In this sample, this clonotype turned up a few times. V is TRBV6-6 and J is TRBJ2-3; 9 bases align to TRBD1. This CDR3 has 19 amino acids. Germline assignment: CDR1 MNHNY and CDR2 SVGAGI (reference sequence). V was pared by 2 bases and J by 3 bases, with 15 bases of the junction left unmatched. CDR3 in amino acids: CASSYPDHHRGRLTDTQYF. The CDR3 coding sequence is TGTGCCAGCAGTTACCCGGACCACCACAGGGGGCGGTTGACAGATACGCAGTATTTT.

This clonotype has at least ten counts. The chain has TRBV7-9 and TRBJ1-1; D call uncertain. This CDR3 has 15 amino acids. The germline V gene has CDR1 SEHNR and CDR2 FQNEAQ (reference sequence). Trimming took off 0 bases at V and 0 bases at J, with 8 bases between the two ends. The CDR3 bases are TGTGCCAGCAGCTTAGCGGCACCAATGAACACTGAAGCTTTCTTT. It specifies CASSLAAPMNTEAFF. Filled out from reference TRBV7-9 and TRBJ1-1, the complete variable domain reads DTGVSQNPRHKITKRGQNVTFRCDPISEHNRLYWYRQTLGQGPEFLTYFQNEAQLEKSRLLSDRFSAERPKGSFSTLEIQRTEQGDSAMYLCASSLAAPMNTEAFFGQGTRLTVV.

The chain employs TRBV4-1 and TRBJ2-7; 9 positions agree with TRBD2. V lost 3 bases and J lost 4; bases outside the gene matches: 10. From germline, CDR1 is MGHRA and CDR2 YSYEKL. This CDR3 has 16 amino acids. The CDR3 DNA sequence: TGCGCCAGCAGCCATTCTCTAGCGGGAAAAGGGTACGAGCAGTACTTC. Protein sequence: CASSHSLAGKGYEQYF.

This clonotype was found a few times. The V and J genes are TRBV20-1 and TRBJ2-1; 9 bases fit TRBD2. This CDR3 is built from 17 residues. Germline CDR1 and CDR2: DFQATT and SNEGSKA (reference sequence). Germline trimming cut 3 bases from V and 2 bases from J; bases unmatched to any gene: 11. CDR3 protein: CSASRFWRGGPYNEQFF. In DNA, the CDR3 is TGCAGTGCTAGCAGGTTTTGGCGGGGGGGTCCCTACAATGAGCAGTTCTTC.

The V gene is TRBV5-1, the J gene TRBJ1-2, with TRBD1 as a possible D gene (6 bases). The CDR3 length is 15 residues. Per germline, CDR1 SGHRS and CDR2 YFSETQ. Trimming removed 4 bases at V and 3 bases at J, with 16 bases between. CDR3 residues: CASSLRGTVDYGYTF. Here the CDR3 DNA reads TGCGCCAGCAGCCTCAGGGGAACGGTTGACTATGGCTACACCTTC. Complete variable domain (other parts from reference TRBV5-1 and TRBJ1-2): KAGVTQTPRYLIKTRGQQVTLSCSPISGHRSVSWYQQTPGQGLQFLFEYFSETQRNKGNFPGRFSGRQFSNSRSEMNVSTLELGDSALYLCASSLRGTVDYGYTFGSGTRLTVV.

This clonotype was recorded many times. This chain connects TRBV28 to TRBJ2-1; 9 positions match TRBD2. The CDR3 spans 16 residues. The ends lost 2 bases at V and 0 bases at J; junction bases unmatched: 2. Germline values: CDR1 MDHEN, CDR2 SYDVKM. The CDR3 region has the DNA TGTGCCAGCAGTTTACCGCGGGGGGGCTCCTACAATGAGCAGTTCTTC. It is translated as CASSLPRGGSYNEQFF.

This clonotype was seen at least ten times. The chain is built from TRBV4-1 and TRBJ2-7; 8 bases are a match to TRBD1. Per the germline V gene, CDR1 is MGHRA and CDR2 is YSYEKL. The V segment lost 1 base and the J segment 5 bases; nucleotides outside the gene matches: 7. There are 15 residues in the CDR3. CDR3 in DNA: TGCGCCAGCAGCCAAGTGCAGGGGGCAAACGACGAGCAGTACTTC. Its translation: CASSQVQGANDEQYF.

The rearrangement links TRBV11-2 to TRBJ2-5, with D perhaps matching TRBD2 (5 bases). The CDR3 runs to 14 residues. Per the germline V gene, CDR1 is SGHAT and CDR2 is FQNNGV. The ends were cut back, 7 bases at V and 2 bases at J, with 14 bases in the middle. The CDR3 here is CASTTRAVQETQYF. The CDR3 region has the DNA TGTGCCAGCACCACGAGGGCAGTACAAGAGACCCAGTACTTC.

The table lists this clonotype with many counts. V usage is TRBV18 and J usage is TRBJ1-4; D remains unclear. In germline, CDR1 is KGHSH, CDR2 LQKENI. V was trimmed by 6 bases and J by 5 bases, leaving 10 bases between them. This CDR3 is 13 amino acids long. CDR3 bases: TGTGCCAGCTCGCCCGACCGGAATGAAAAACTGTTTTTT. Its translation is CASSPDRNEKLFF.

The V gene is TRBV2, the J gene TRBJ1-1; D is uncertain. From germline, CDR1 is SNHLY and CDR2 FYNNEI. CDR3 length: 11 amino acids. Trimming removed 4 bases from V and 6 bases from J, with 6 bases in between. As DNA, the CDR3 is TGTGCCAGCAGTGTTTACGCTGAAGCTTTCTTT. Translated: CASSVYAEAFF.

The V call is TRBV5-1, the J call TRBJ2-7; TRBD1 matches at 8 bases. CDR1 is SGHRS, CDR2 YFSETQ, per germline. The CDR3 spans 15 residues. Trimming removed 0 bases from V and 6 bases from J; junction bases left unmatched: 8. CDR3 in amino acids: CASSLDSGTGVEQYF. Here the CDR3 DNA reads TGCGCCAGCAGCTTGGATTCCGGGACAGGAGTCGAGCAGTACTTC.